In its sample, the clone carrying this TCR beta chain was seen once. Antigen unknown. The germline V gene has CDR1 SEHNR and CDR2 FQNEAQ (reference sequence). V was clipped by 3 bases and J by 8 bases; unmatched bases: 4. The CDR3 totals 14 residues. This sample was taken from a study of shared clonotypes between healthy human individuals. Study-wide results and caveats: The study sampled only blood, and tissue repertoires likely differ.

Each subset's genomic DNA was split evenly across several immunoSEQ plates. Using about 220 ng DNA, roughly 33,000 T cell genomes, the sorted-subset replicate PCRs were run. Sequencing used immunoSEQ multiplex PCR; TCRdb keeps in-frame clones, though not all of them. The top ten clones hold around 0.38% of a sample with a few million clones, around 93% of them seen once. Sequenced input: naive CD4+ T cells from PBMCs. Subset specified: CD45RA+ positively selected. J is TRBJ1-4 and V is TRBV7-9; 9 bases map to TRBD1. The TCR originated in a man aged 18 to 30 in good health. Some clones in this sample may be carry-over from other donors' samples. As DNA, the CDR3 is TGTGCCAGCAGCTTTACAGGGGGCGAAGAAAAACTGTTTTTT. It codes for CASSFTGGEEKLFF.